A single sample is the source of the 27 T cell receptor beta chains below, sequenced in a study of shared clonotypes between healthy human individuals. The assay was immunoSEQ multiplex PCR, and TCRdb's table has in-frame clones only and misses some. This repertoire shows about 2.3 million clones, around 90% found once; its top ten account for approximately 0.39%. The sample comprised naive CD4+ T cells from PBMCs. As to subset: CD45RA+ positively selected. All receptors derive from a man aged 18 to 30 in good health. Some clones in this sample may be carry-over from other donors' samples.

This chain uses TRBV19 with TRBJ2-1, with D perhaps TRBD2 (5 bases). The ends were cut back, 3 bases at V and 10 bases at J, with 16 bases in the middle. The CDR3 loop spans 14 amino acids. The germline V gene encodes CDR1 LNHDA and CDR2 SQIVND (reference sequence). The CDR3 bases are TGTGCCAGTAGTATTCAGCGGTTGGAGGACGAGCAGTTCTTC. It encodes CASSIQRLEDEQFF.

CDR3 region: CASSLSSASYEQYF. The CDR3, as DNA: TGCGCCAGCAGCTTATCCAGCGCCTCCTACGAGCAGTACTTC. The chain joins TRBV5-1 to TRBJ2-7; no firm D call. Germline V lookup: CDR1 SGHRS, CDR2 YFSETQ. V dropped 2 bases and J dropped 0 bases, with 9 bases sitting between them. The CDR3 is made up of 14 amino acids.

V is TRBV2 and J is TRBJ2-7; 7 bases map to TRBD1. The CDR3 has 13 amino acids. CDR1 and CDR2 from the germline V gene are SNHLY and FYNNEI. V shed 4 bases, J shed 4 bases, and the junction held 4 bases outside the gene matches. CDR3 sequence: CASSGGQTYEQYF. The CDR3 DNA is TGTGCCAGCAGTGGGGGACAGACATACGAGCAGTACTTC.

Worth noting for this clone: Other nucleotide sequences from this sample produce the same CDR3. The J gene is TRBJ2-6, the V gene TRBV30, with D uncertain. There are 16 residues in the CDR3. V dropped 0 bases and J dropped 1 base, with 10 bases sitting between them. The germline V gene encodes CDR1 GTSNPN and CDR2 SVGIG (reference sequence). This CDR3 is CAWSVVRASGANVLTF. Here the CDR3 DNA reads TGTGCCTGGAGTGTAGTTCGCGCTTCTGGGGCCAACGTCCTGACTTTC.

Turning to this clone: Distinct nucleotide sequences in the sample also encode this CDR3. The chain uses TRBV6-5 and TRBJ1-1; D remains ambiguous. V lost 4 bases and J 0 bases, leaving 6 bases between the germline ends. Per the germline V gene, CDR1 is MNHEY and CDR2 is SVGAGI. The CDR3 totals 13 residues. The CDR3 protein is CASSSRVNTEAFF. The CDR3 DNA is TGTGCCAGCAGTTCTCGGGTGAACACTGAAGCTTTCTTT.

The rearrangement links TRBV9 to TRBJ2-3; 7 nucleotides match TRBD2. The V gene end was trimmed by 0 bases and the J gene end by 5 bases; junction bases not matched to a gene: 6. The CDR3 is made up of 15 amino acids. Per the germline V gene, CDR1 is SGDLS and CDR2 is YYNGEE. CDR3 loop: CASSVAGGSLDTQYF. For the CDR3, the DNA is TGTGCCAGCAGCGTAGCGGGAGGAAGTCTAGATACGCAGTATTTT.

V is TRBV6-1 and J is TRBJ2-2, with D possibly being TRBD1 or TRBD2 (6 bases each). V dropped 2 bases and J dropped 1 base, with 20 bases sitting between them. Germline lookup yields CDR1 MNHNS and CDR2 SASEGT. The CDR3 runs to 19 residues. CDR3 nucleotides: TGTGCCAGCAGTGAAAAAGATAGAGGGCGGGACATGAACACCGGGGAGCTGTTTTTT. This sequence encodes CASSEKDRGRDMNTGELFF.

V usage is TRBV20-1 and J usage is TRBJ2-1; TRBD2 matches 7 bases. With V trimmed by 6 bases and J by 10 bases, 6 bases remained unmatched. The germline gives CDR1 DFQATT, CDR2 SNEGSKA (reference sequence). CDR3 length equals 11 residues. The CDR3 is CSAGEGLEQFF. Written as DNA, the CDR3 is TGCAGTGCGGGGGAGGGACTGGAGCAGTTCTTC.

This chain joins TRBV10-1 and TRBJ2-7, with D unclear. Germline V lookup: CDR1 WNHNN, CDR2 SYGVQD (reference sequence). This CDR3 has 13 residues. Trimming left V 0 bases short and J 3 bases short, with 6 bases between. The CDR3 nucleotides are TGCGCCAGCAGTGAGTCTCGGTACTACGAGCAGTACTTC. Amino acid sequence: CASSESRYYEQYF.

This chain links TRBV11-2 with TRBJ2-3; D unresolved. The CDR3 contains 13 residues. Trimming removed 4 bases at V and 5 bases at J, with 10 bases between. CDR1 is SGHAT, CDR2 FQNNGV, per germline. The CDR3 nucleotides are TGTGCCAGCAGCTCCCGGTGGAGAGATACGCAGTATTTT. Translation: CASSSRWRDTQYF.

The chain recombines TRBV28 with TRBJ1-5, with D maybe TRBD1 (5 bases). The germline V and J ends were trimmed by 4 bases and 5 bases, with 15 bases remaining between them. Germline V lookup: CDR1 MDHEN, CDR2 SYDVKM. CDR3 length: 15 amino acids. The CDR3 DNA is TGTGCCAGCAGTTCGGGAGGGACCACCTATCAGCCCCAGCATTTT. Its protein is CASSSGGTTYQPQHF.

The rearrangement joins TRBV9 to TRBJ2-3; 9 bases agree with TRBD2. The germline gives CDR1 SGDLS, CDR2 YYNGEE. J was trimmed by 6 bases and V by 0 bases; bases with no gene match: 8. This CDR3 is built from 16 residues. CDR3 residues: CASSVGTSATQDTQYF. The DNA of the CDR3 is TGTGCCAGCAGCGTAGGGACTAGCGCTACCCAGGATACGCAGTATTTT. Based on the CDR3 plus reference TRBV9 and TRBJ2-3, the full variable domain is DSGVTQTPKHLITATGQRVTLRCSPRSGDLSVYWYQQSLDQGLQFLIQYYNGEERAKGNILERFSAQQFPDLHSELNLSSLELGDSALYFCASSVGTSATQDTQYFGPGTRLTVL.

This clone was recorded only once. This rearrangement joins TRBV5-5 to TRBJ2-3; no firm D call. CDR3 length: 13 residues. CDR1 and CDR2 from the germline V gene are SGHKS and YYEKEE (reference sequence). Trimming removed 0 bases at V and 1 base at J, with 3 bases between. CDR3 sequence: CASSLGGTDTQYF. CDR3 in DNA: TGTGCCAGCAGCTTGGGAGGCACAGATACGCAGTATTTT.

The CDR3 protein is CASSQETSGNTGELFF. The CDR3 nucleotides read TGCGCCAGCAGCCAAGAAACGTCGGGGAACACCGGGGAGCTGTTTTTT. The rearrangement uses TRBV4-1 and TRBJ2-2; D gene ambiguous. V lost 0 bases and J 1 base, leaving 9 bases between the germline ends. This CDR3 region has 16 residues. Germline V CDR1 and CDR2: MGHRA, YSYEKL.

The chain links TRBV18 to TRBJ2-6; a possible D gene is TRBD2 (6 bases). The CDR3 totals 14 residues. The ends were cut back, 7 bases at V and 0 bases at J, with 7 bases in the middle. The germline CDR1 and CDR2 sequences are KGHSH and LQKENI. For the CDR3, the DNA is TGTGCCAGCTGCGGGGACTCTGGGGCCAACGTCCTGACTTTC. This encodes CASCGDSGANVLTF.

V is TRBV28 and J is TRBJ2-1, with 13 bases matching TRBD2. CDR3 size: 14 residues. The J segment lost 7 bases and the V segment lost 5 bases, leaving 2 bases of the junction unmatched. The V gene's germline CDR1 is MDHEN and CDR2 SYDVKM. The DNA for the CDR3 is TGTGCCAGCAGTACTAGCGGGAGGGTTAATGAGCAGTTCTTC. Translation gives CASSTSGRVNEQFF.

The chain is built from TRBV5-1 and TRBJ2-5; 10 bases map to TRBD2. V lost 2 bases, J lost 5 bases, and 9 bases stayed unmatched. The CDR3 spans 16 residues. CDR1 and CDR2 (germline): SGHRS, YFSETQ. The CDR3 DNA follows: TGCGCCAGCAGCTTACAAGCGGGAGGGTTATCTGAGACCCAGTACTTC. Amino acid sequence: CASSLQAGGLSETQYF.

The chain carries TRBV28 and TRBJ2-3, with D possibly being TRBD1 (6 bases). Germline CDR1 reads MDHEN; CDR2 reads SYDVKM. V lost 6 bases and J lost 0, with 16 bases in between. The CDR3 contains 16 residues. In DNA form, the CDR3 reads TGTGCCAGCAGAGAAGGAACGGGACAAAGCACAGATACGCAGTATTTT. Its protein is CASREGTGQSTDTQYF.

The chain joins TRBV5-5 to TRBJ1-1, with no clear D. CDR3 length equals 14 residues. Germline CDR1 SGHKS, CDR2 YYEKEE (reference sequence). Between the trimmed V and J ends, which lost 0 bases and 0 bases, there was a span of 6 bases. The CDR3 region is CASSLEQMNTEAFF. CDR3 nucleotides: TGTGCCAGCAGCTTGGAGCAGATGAACACTGAAGCTTTCTTT.

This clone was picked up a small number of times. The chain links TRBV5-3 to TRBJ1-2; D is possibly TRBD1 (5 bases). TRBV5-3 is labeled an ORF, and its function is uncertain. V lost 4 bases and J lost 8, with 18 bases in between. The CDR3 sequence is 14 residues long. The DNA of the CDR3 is TGTGCCAGAAGCACTGGGACGGTCTTCTGCGGCTACACCTTC. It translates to CARSTGTVFCGYTF.

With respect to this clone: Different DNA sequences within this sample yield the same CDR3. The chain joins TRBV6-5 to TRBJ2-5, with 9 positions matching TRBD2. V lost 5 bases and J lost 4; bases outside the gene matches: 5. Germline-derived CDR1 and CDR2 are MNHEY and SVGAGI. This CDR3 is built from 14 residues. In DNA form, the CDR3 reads TGTGCCAGCAGTACGGGACTAGCCGGAGAGACCCAGTACTTC. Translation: CASSTGLAGETQYF.

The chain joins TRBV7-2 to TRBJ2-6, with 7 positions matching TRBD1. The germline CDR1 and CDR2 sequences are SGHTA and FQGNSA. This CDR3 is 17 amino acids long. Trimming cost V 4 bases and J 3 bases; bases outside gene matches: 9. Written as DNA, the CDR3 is TGTGCCAGCAGCTCCCATCGAGGGGGCGGTGGGGCCAACGTCCTGACTTTC. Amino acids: CASSSHRGGGGANVLTF.

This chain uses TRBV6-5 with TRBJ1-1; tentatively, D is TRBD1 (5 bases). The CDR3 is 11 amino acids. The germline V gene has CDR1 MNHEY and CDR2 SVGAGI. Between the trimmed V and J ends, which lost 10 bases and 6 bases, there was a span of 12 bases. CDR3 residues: CAILRGAEAFF. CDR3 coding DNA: TGTGCCATCTTGAGAGGGGCTGAAGCTTTCTTT.

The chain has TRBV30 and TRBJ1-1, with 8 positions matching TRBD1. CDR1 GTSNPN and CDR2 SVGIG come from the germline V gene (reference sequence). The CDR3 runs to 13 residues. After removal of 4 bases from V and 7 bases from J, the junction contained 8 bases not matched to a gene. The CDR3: CAWIHPGGFEAFF. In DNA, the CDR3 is TGTGCCTGGATTCACCCAGGGGGCTTTGAAGCTTTCTTT.

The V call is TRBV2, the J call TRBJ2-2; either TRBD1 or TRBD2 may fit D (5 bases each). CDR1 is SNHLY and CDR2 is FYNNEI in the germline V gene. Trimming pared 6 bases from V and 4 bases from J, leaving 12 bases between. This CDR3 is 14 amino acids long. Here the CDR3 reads CASRRGPTTGELFF. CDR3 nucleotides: TGTGCCAGCAGGAGGGGACCTACCACCGGGGAGCTGTTTTTT.

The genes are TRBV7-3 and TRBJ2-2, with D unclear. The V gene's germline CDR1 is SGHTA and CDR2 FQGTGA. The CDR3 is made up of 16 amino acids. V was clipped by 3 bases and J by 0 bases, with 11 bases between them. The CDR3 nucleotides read TGTGCCAGCAGCTTCTTCGCAGTACCGAACACCGGGGAGCTGTTTTTT. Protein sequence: CASSFFAVPNTGELFF.

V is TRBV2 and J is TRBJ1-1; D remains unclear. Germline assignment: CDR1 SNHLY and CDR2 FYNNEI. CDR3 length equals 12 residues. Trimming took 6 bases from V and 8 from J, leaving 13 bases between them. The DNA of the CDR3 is TGTGCCAGCAGCTTATTACAAACCGAAGCTTTCTTT. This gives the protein CASSLLQTEAFF. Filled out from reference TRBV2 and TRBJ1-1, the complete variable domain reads EPEVTQTPSHQVTQMGQEVILRCVPISNHLYFYWYRQILGQKVEFLVSFYNNEISEKSEIFDDQFSVERPDGSNFTLKIRSTKLEDSAMYFCASSLLQTEAFFGQGTRLTVV.